The 28 T cell receptor beta chains in this list originate from one sample, sequenced in a study of shared T cell receptors in the human thymus. The method was immunoSEQ multiplex PCR; TCRdb's version includes in-frame clones alone and lacks a portion of them. The sample lists fewer than 700,000 clones; 88% were seen once. A further study also used this sample, focusing on human thymus T cells.

Source material: thymocytes. Source of these receptors: a boy in the first two years of life with a congenital heart defect.

The V gene is TRBV28, the J gene TRBJ2-7; tentative D call: TRBD2 (6 bases). Germline CDR1 is MDHEN and CDR2 is SYDVKM. Trimming left V 5 bases short and J 0 bases short, with 17 bases between. The CDR3 runs 16 residues. The CDR3 region has the DNA TGTGCCAGCAGTCTCCCCGGGGCGGGACCCTCCTACGAGCAGTACTTC. Residues: CASSLPGAGPSYEQYF.

The chain couples TRBV10-3 to TRBJ2-7; 7 bases are a match to TRBD1. The CDR3 has 15 residues. Trimming removed 10 bases from V and 7 bases from J; junction bases left unmatched: 19. Germline V gene sequence: CDR1 ENHRY, CDR2 SYGVKD. The CDR3 sequence: CATLIRQGPPREQYF. The CDR3, as DNA: TGTGCCACCTTAATCAGACAGGGTCCACCGAGGGAGCAGTACTTC.

This rearrangement joins TRBV11-2 to TRBJ2-1; 7 bases are a match to TRBD2. CDR1 is SGHAT, CDR2 FQNNGV, per germline. The V gene end was trimmed by 5 bases and the J gene end by 1 base; junction bases not matched to a gene: 5. This CDR3 is 15 amino acids long. CDR3 nucleotide sequence: TGTGCCAGCAGCGGGAGGGCTTTTTCCTACAATGAGCAGTTCTTC. Its translation is CASSGRAFSYNEQFF.

The chain combines TRBV18 with TRBJ1-2; 9 nucleotides align to TRBD1. CDR1 is KGHSH and CDR2 is LQKENI in the germline V gene. The J segment lost 7 bases and the V segment lost 5 bases, leaving 5 bases of the junction unmatched. The CDR3 is made up of 13 amino acids. This CDR3 reads CASSATGGLGYTF. CDR3 bases: TGTGCCAGCTCAGCCACAGGGGGCCTTGGCTACACCTTC. Drawing the rest from reference TRBV18 and TRBJ1-2, the complete variable domain is NAGVMQNPRHLVRRRGQEARLRCSPMKGHSHVYWYRQLPEEGLKFMVYLQKENIIDESGMPKERFSAEFPKEGPSILRIQQVVRGDSAAYFCASSATGGLGYTFGSGTRLTVV.

The chain carries TRBV7-9 and TRBJ1-4, with 7 bases that match TRBD1. Germline lookup yields CDR1 SEHNR and CDR2 FQNEAQ (reference sequence). J gave up 6 bases and V 3 bases, and 4 bases lay outside the gene matches. The CDR3 sequence is 14 residues long. CDR3 sequence (DNA): TGTGCCAGCAGCTTCCACAGGGGCGATGAAAAACTGTTTTTT. Its protein product is CASSFHRGDEKLFF.

The chain uses TRBV28 and TRBJ2-1, with 7 bases aligning to TRBD2. J lost 13 bases, V lost 1 base, and 4 bases had no gene match. The CDR3 covers 12 residues. Per germline, CDR1 MDHEN and CDR2 SYDVKM. The CDR3 nucleotides are TGTGCCAGCAGTTTATACCCGGGACTACAGTTCTTC. Amino acids: CASSLYPGLQFF. The full variable domain, rest sourced from reference TRBV28 and TRBJ2-1, is DVKVTQSSRYLVKRTGEKVFLECVQDMDHENMFWYRQDPGLGLRLIYFSYDVKMKEKGDIPEGYSVSREKKERFSLILESASTNQTSMYLCASSLYPGLQFFGPGTRLTVL.

The V gene is TRBV6-5, the J gene TRBJ2-7, with D tentatively TRBD2 (5 bases). The V gene's germline CDR1 is MNHEY and CDR2 SVGAGI. Trimming left V 0 bases short and J 3 bases short, with 9 bases between. The CDR3 length is 14 residues. CDR3 DNA sequence: TGTGCCAGCAGTTACTCGAGCGGCGACTACGAGCAGTACTTC. Its translation is CASSYSSGDYEQYF.

This rearrangement joins TRBV7-2 to TRBJ1-1; a weak D match, TRBD1 (5 bases). The CDR3 covers 13 residues. Germline V lookup: CDR1 SGHTA, CDR2 FQGNSA. V gave up 5 bases and J gave up 10 bases, with 17 bases separating them. CDR3: CASSPSRGDGAFF. For the CDR3, the DNA is TGTGCCAGCAGCCCAAGTCGGGGGGACGGAGCTTTCTTT.

This clone was detected a few times. The gene calls are TRBV7-6 and TRBJ1-4; TRBD1 might be the D (6 bases). This CDR3 contains 15 residues. The V and J ends lost 5 bases and 5 bases respectively, with 15 bases between them. Germline CDR1 and CDR2: SGHVS and FNYEAQ. The CDR3 protein is CASSPLQGGNEKLFF. The CDR3 DNA reads as TGTGCCAGCAGCCCCCTACAGGGTGGGAATGAAAAACTGTTTTTT.

The chain has TRBV4-3 and TRBJ2-1; TRBD2 matches 14 bases. From germline, CDR1 is LGHNA and CDR2 YSLEER. With 3 bases clipped from V and 1 base from J, the junction kept 11 bases outside the gene matches. This CDR3 is built from 20 residues. The DNA of the CDR3 is TGCGCCAGCAGCCAGGAAGGGACTAGCGGGAGAAGATGGTCCTACAATGAGCAGTTCTTC. It yields the protein CASSQEGTSGRRWSYNEQFF.

The chain uses TRBV9 and TRBJ1-2; TRBD1 matches 9 bases. The CDR3 is 15 residues long. The V segment lost 4 bases and the J segment 1 base; nucleotides outside the gene matches: 5. Germline CDR1 and CDR2: SGDLS and YYNGEE. The chain's CDR3 is CASSPAGQGNYGYTF. The CDR3 DNA reads as TGTGCCAGCAGCCCGGCGGGACAGGGTAACTATGGCTACACCTTC.

V is TRBV5-4 and J is TRBJ2-7; TRBD2 matches at 7 bases. Germline V gene data show CDR1 as SGHNT and CDR2 as YYREEE (reference sequence). The V segment lost 2 bases and the J segment 2 bases; nucleotides outside the gene matches: 4. This CDR3 comprises 14 residues. DNA for the CDR3: TGTGCCAGCAGCTTAGGAGGGAGGGCCTACGAGCAGTACTTC. This codes for CASSLGGRAYEQYF.

This clone showed up just once. The chain combines TRBV11-3 with TRBJ2-7; 11 bases fit TRBD2. Germline V gene data show CDR1 as SGHNT and CDR2 as YENEEA. The CDR3 sequence is 17 residues long. V dropped 5 bases and J dropped 3; count of bases not matched to a gene: 12. CDR3 bases: TGTGCCAGCAGCCATAGCGGGAGGGCTTTGTTTGGCTACGAGCAGTACTTC. Protein: CASSHSGRALFGYEQYF.

The V gene is TRBV7-2, the J gene TRBJ2-7, with 7 bases matching TRBD2. The CDR3 is made up of 18 amino acids. CDR1 is SGHTA, CDR2 FQGNSA, per germline. Trimming cost V 2 bases and J 4 bases; bases outside gene matches: 17. In DNA form, the CDR3 reads TGTGCCAGCAGCTTATATAGGGGACCCCGGGAGGAAGGATACGAGCAGTACTTC. Residues: CASSLYRGPREEGYEQYF.

This sequence joins TRBV7-9 and TRBJ2-7; maybe TRBD2 (5 bases). The V gene lost 3 bases and the J gene lost 4 bases, with 7 bases spanning the gap. This CDR3 is 12 amino acids long. Looked up from germline, CDR1 is SEHNR and CDR2 is FQNEAQ (reference sequence). The CDR3 DNA reads as TGTGCCAGCAGCTTCCCGGGGTACGAGCAGTACTTC. Protein: CASSFPGYEQYF.

This chain uses TRBV9 with TRBJ2-2, with 12 bases that match TRBD2. The CDR3 runs 16 residues. V lost 5 bases, J lost 6 bases, and 8 bases stayed unmatched. Germline lookup yields CDR1 SGDLS and CDR2 YYNGEE. The CDR3 spells CASRPTLAGGPGELFF. The CDR3 DNA follows: TGTGCCAGCAGACCTACGCTAGCGGGAGGGCCCGGGGAGCTGTTTTTT.

This clone appeared once. The chain has TRBV14 and TRBJ1-3, with D uncertain. Trimming stripped 4 bases from V and 0 bases from J, with 10 bases between. The germline V gene encodes CDR1 SGHDN and CDR2 FVKESK. CDR3 length: 15 residues. In DNA form, the CDR3 reads TGTGCCAGCAGCCTCAGGTACCACTCTGGAAACACCATATATTTT. It specifies CASSLRYHSGNTIYF.

The V call is TRBV7-2, the J call TRBJ1-3; D remains unclear. This CDR3 comprises 15 residues. V shed 1 base and J shed 1 base, with 8 bases lying between them. Germline loops: CDR1 SGHTA, CDR2 FQGNSA. In DNA, the CDR3 is TGTGCCAGCAGCTTAGGAGGGCCGTCTGGAAACACCATATATTTT. Protein sequence: CASSLGGPSGNTIYF.

The CDR3, as DNA: TGTGCCAGCACCGCTCGGGAGGGGAAGGCAGATACGCAGTATTTT. Protein sequence: CASTAREGKADTQYF. J is TRBJ2-3 and V is TRBV6-5; 8 positions agree with TRBD2. Germline V CDR1 and CDR2: MNHEY, SVGAGI. The length of the CDR3 is 15 residues. Trimming at V came to 7 bases and at J to 4 bases, leaving 10 bases not matched to a gene.

The V gene is TRBV6-4, the J gene TRBJ2-1; D may be TRBD1 (5 bases). Trimming stripped 4 bases from V and 6 bases from J, with 13 bases between. CDR1 is MRHNA and CDR2 is SNTAGT in the germline V gene. The CDR3 loop spans 14 amino acids. CDR3 DNA: TGTGCCAGCAGTGCCCAACGTGACAGCAATGAGCAGTTCTTC. This gives the protein CASSAQRDSNEQFF.

The rearrangement joins TRBV27 to TRBJ2-3; D may be TRBD2 (9 bases). The length of the CDR3 is 20 residues. Germline V lookup: CDR1 MNHEY, CDR2 SMNVEV (reference sequence). Trimming cost V 5 bases and J 4 bases, with 31 bases left between them. This CDR3 is CASSPRTGFWVAGVPDTQYF. CDR3 nucleotides: TGTGCCAGCAGTCCCAGGACAGGGTTTTGGGTAGCGGGAGTACCAGATACGCAGTATTTT.

The CDR3 region is CASSQEGTGSPRETQYF. CDR3 nucleotide sequence: TGCGCCAGCAGCCAAGAAGGGACCGGGAGTCCGAGGGAGACCCAGTACTTC. V gene TRBV4-1 combines with J gene TRBJ2-5; weak D call: TRBD2 (6 bases). V was cut by 0 bases and J by 5 bases, with 19 bases left in between. Looked up from germline, CDR1 is MGHRA and CDR2 is YSYEKL. This CDR3 is 17 amino acids long.

The chain couples TRBV11-1 to TRBJ2-1, with 10 bases aligning to TRBD2. Germline CDR1 is SGHAT and CDR2 is FQDESV (reference sequence). The CDR3 has 15 residues. Trimming at V came to 5 bases and at J to 7 bases, leaving 8 bases not matched to a gene. The CDR3 loop reads CASSPSGSPTNEQFF. The CDR3 DNA is TGTGCCAGCAGCCCTAGCGGGAGCCCTACAAATGAGCAGTTCTTC. Using reference TRBV11-1 and TRBJ2-1 for the parts outside the CDR3, the full variable domain is EAEVAQSPRYKITEKSQAVAFWCDPISGHATLYWYRQILGQGPELLVQFQDESVVDDSQLPKDRFSAERLKGVDSTLKIQPAELGDSAMYLCASSPSGSPTNEQFFGPGTRLTVL.

The chain couples TRBV2 to TRBJ2-7; TRBD2 is a possible D gene (5 bases). V dropped 8 bases and J dropped 6 bases, with 14 bases sitting between them. Germline V gene lookup returns CDR1 SNHLY and CDR2 FYNNEI. This CDR3 has 12 amino acids. The CDR3 DNA follows: TGTGCCAGCTTCCGGGGATCTAGCGAGCAGTACTTC. This sequence encodes CASFRGSSEQYF.

The CDR3 reads CASSPRTSGREYNEQFF. CDR3 nucleotide sequence: TGTGCCAGTAGTCCCCGGACTAGCGGGAGAGAATACAATGAGCAGTTCTTC. The rearrangement uses TRBV19 and TRBJ2-1; TRBD2 matches at 13 bases. From germline, CDR1 is LNHDA and CDR2 SQIVND (reference sequence). The CDR3 extends over 17 amino acids. The junction had 8 bases not matched to a gene; V was cut back by 5 bases and J by 4 bases.

This rearrangement joins TRBV27 to TRBJ2-7; 10 nucleotides agree with TRBD2. The CDR3 extends over 16 amino acids. J lost 2 bases, V lost 4 bases, and 8 bases had no gene match. Germline values: CDR1 MNHEY, CDR2 SMNVEV (reference sequence). Here the CDR3 DNA reads TGTGCCAGCAGTTCCAATAGCGGGAGGCGCCCCTACGAGCAGTACTTC. The encoded protein is CASSSNSGRRPYEQYF.

The V and J genes are TRBV5-1 and TRBJ2-1, with 14 bases that match TRBD2. The CDR3 is 15 residues long. The J segment lost 10 bases and the V segment lost 4 bases, leaving 7 bases of the junction unmatched. Germline V lookup: CDR1 SGHRS, CDR2 YFSETQ. CDR3 sequence (DNA): TGCGCCAGCAGCCTCGGGACTAGCGGGAGACAGGAGCAGTTCTTC. It yields the protein CASSLGTSGRQEQFF.

The chain carries TRBV7-2 and TRBJ2-4; D perhaps matches TRBD2 (6 bases). Germline V gene data show CDR1 as SGHTA and CDR2 as FQGNSA. The length of the CDR3 is 16 residues. Deletions cut 1 base from V and 0 bases from J, with 10 bases between. CDR3 nucleotide sequence: TGTGCCAGCAGCTTAGGGGGGGAGATAGCCAAAAACATTCAGTACTTC. Translation: CASSLGGEIAKNIQYF.